A selection of T cell receptor beta chains follows, all from one sample in a study of identical twins. TCRdb reprocessed the 5' RACE reads via MiXCR and lists one record per CDR3 protein. The sample carries 240,000 or so distinct CDR3 sequences, around 7% recorded once. Another study also made use of these data, one on yellow fever vaccine responses in identical twins.

Sequencing input: memory (CD45RO+) T cells sorted from blood. The receptor set was obtained from a woman under 30 in good health. Each CDR3 is given with its conserved first and last residue. Each record gives: clone size, D gene, V gene, J gene, CDR3 protein, CDR3 DNA. The D gene is left open where the match is weak. Size is omitted from some rows. Given values are once, few, many or a class for expanded clones.

size: many
D: TRBD1
V: TRBV5-1
J: TRBJ2-5
CDR3: CASSSGGHPQETQYF
DNA: TGCGCCAGCAGCTCAGGGGGACACCCACAAGAGACCCAGTACTTC

size: many
D: NA
V: TRBV20-1
J: TRBJ2-2
CDR3: CSVFIGNTGELFF
DNA: TGCAGTGTCTTCATAGGGAACACCGGGGAGCTGTTTTTT

size: many
D: TRBD1
V: TRBV14
J: TRBJ1-1
CDR3: CASSRVTGDEAFF
DNA: TGTGCCAGCAGCCGAGTGACAGGGGATGAAGCTTTCTTT

size: few
D: TRBD1
V: TRBV20-1
J: TRBJ1-1
CDR3: CSARTGVMAEAFF
DNA: TGCAGTGCTAGGACAGGGGTGATGGCTGAAGCTTTCTTT

size: many
D: TRBD1
V: TRBV25-1
J: TRBJ2-2
CDR3: CATKTGGAANTGELFF
DNA: TGTGCCACCAAGACAGGGGGCGCCGCGAACACCGGGGAGCTGTTTTTT

size: NA
D: TRBD1
V: TRBV3-1
J: TRBJ2-5
CDR3: CASSQNPGTGKETQYF
DNA: TGTGCCAGCAGCCAGAATCCCGGGACAGGGAAAGAGACCCAGTACTTC

size: many
D: NA
V: TRBV20-1
J: TRBJ1-1
CDR3: CSAPGLRNTEAFF
DNA: TGCAGTGCACCGGGACTCAGGAACACTGAAGCTTTCTTT

size: many
D: TRBD1
V: TRBV5-1
J: TRBJ1-1
CDR3: CASSGGQGNTEAFF
DNA: TGCGCCAGCAGCGGGGGACAGGGGAACACTGAAGCTTTCTTT

size: few
D: TRBD1
V: TRBV2
J: TRBJ1-2
CDR3: CASPRDRGLNGYTF
DNA: TGTGCCAGCCCCCGGGACAGGGGGCTGAATGGCTACACCTTC

size: NA
D: TRBD2
V: TRBV20-1
J: TRBJ2-3
CDR3: CSAKTTSGSPDTQYF
DNA: TGCAGTGCTAAGACGACTAGCGGGAGCCCAGATACGCAGTATTTT

size: few
D: NA
V: TRBV20-1
J: TRBJ2-2
CDR3: CSAAAFTGELFF
DNA: TGCAGTGCTGCCGCCTTCACCGGGGAGCTGTTTTTT

size: many
D: TRBD2
V: TRBV25-1
J: TRBJ2-1
CDR3: CASSDPGTSGAYNEQFF
DNA: TGTGCCAGCAGTGACCCAGGGACTAGCGGGGCCTACAATGAGCAGTTCTTC

size: many
D: NA
V: TRBV6-6
J: TRBJ1-1
CDR3: CASSRGGGTEAFF
DNA: TGTGCCAGCAGTAGGGGAGGGGGCACTGAAGCTTTCTTT

size: NA
D: TRBD2
V: TRBV7-6
J: TRBJ2-1
CDR3: CASSPRGGLAGGRSYNEQFF
DNA: TGTGCCAGCAGCCCTAGAGGGGGACTAGCGGGGGGAAGGTCCTACAATGAGCAGTTCTTC

size: few
D: NA
V: TRBV28
J: TRBJ1-5
CDR3: CASSADSPANQPQHF
DNA: TGTGCCAGCAGTGCGGACAGCCCGGCCAATCAGCCCCAGCATTTT

size: NA
D: TRBD1
V: TRBV20-1
J: TRBJ2-1
CDR3: CSATQGTLNNEQFF
DNA: TGCAGTGCGACACAGGGGACACTTAACAATGAGCAGTTCTTC

size: NA
D: TRBD1
V: TRBV7-2
J: TRBJ2-3
CDR3: CASSEGQGTDTQYF
DNA: TGTGCCAGCAGCGAAGGACAGGGGACAGATACGCAGTATTTT